This T cell receptor beta chain was sequenced during a study of cytomegalovirus exposure and HLA in healthy donors. This CDR3 is 13 amino acids long. With 3 bases removed from V and 4 bases from J, the gap between germline ends came to 5 bases. The germline V gene has CDR1 SGHDT and CDR2 YYEEEE. PCR used 60 Vbeta primers and 13 Jbeta primers. Profiled with immunoSEQ multiplex PCR; TCRdb holds only in-frame clones, not every one. The table for this sample gives 100,000 to 150,000 clones. The chain joins TRBV5-6 to TRBJ1-6; no reliable D call. The sequence came from a man younger than 35 in good health and CMV-seronegative. The sample consisted of PBMCs. The CDR3 region is CASSSSYNSPLHF. CDR3 bases: TGTGCCAGCAGCTCCTCGTATAATTCACCCCTCCACTTT.